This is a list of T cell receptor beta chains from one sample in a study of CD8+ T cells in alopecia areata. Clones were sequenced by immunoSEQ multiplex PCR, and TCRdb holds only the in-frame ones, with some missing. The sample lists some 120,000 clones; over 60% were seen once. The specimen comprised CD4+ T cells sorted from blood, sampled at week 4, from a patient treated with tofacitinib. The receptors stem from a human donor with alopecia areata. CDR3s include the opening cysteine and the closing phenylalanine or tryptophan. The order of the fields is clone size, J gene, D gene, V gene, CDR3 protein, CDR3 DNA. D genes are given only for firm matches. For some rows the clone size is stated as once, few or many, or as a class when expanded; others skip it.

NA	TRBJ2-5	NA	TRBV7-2	CASSLVSRETQYF	TGTGCCAGCAGCTTAGTTTCCCGGGAGACCCAGTACTTC
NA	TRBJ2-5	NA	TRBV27	CASSLGGSTPGTQYF	TGTGCCAGCAGTTTAGGCGGCAGTACTCCGGGGACCCAGTACTTC
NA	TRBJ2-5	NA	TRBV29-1	CSVATREETQYF	TGCAGCGTTGCAACCAGGGAAGAGACCCAGTACTTC
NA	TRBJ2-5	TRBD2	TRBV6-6	CATQQLAGGETQYF	TGTGCCACCCAACAACTAGCGGGGGGAGAGACCCAGTACTTC
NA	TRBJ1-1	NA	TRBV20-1	CSGRHTEAFF	TGCAGTGGAAGACATACAGAAGCTTTCTTT
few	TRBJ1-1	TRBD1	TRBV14	CASSPKPTWDRSSNTEAFF	TGTGCCAGCAGCCCGAAGCCCACTTGGGACAGGAGCTCGAACACTGAAGCTTTCTTT
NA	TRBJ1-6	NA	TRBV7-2	CASSLVGASPLHF	TGTGCCAGCAGCTTAGTGGGGGCTTCACCCCTCCACTTT
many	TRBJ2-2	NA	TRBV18	CASSPGGRSTGELFF	TGTGCCAGCTCACCAGGGGGGCGCAGCACCGGGGAGCTGTTTTTT
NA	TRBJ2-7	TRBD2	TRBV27	CASSFNRRENRYEQYF	TGTGCCAGCAGTTTTAATAGGCGGGAGAATCGGTACGAGCAGTACTTC
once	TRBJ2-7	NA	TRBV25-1	CASSEYPGSSYEQYF	TGTGCCAGCAGTGAATATCCAGGCAGCTCCTACGAGCAGTACTTC
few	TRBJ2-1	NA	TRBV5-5	CASSFRAQYNEQFF	TGTGCCAGCAGCTTCCGGGCTCAATACAATGAGCAGTTCTTC
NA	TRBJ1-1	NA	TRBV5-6	CASSVGDTEAFF	TGTGCCAGCAGCGTCGGGGACACTGAAGCTTTCTTT
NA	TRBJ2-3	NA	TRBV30	CAWSVGDTQYF	TGTGCCTGGAGTGTGGGAGATACGCAGTATTTT
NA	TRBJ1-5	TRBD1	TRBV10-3	CAIRIQGAGQPQHF	TGTGCCATCAGGATACAGGGGGCCGGTCAGCCCCAGCATTTT
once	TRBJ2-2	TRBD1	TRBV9	CASSVSTDRGRLFF	TGTGCCAGCAGCGTGTCCACCGACAGGGGGAGGCTGTTTTTT
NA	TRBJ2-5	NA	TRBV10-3	CAISARGLETQYF	TGTGCCATCAGTGCACGGGGACTAGAGACCCAGTACTTC
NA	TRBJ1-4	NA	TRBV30	CAWSTGGNEKLFF	TGTGCCTGGTCGACAGGTGGAAATGAAAAACTGTTTTTT
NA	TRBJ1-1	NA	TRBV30	CAWSVSVVFMNTEAFF	TGTGCCTGGAGTGTTTCGGTTGTGTTTATGAACACTGAAGCTTTCTTT
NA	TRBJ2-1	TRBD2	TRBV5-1	CASSLGPGGPYNEQFF	TGCGCCAGCAGCTTGGGGCCGGGGGGGCCATACAATGAGCAGTTCTTC
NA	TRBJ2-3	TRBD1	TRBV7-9	CASSQGQDYTYSTDTQYF	TGTGCCAGCAGCCAAGGACAGGATTATACATACTCCACAGATACGCAGTATTTT
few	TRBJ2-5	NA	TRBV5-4	CASSPGGGNQGTQYF	TGTGCCAGCAGCCCCGGAGGGGGGAATCAAGGGACCCAGTACTTC
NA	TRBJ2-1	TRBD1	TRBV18	CASSPGQDINEQFF	TGTGCCAGCTCACCTGGACAGGACATCAATGAGCAGTTCTTC
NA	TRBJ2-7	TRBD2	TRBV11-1	CASSLGPTGGYEQYF	TGTGCCAGCAGCTTAGGACCAACGGGGGGTTACGAGCAGTACTTC
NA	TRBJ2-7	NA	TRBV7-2	CASSPGASSYEQYF	TGTGCCAGCAGCCCAGGGGCTAGCTCCTACGAGCAGTACTTC
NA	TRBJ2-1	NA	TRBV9	CASSVAGHNEQFF	TGTGCCAGCAGCGTAGCAGGGCACAATGAGCAGTTCTTC
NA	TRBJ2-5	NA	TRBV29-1	CSVATFWTIRREETQYF	TGCAGCGTTGCGACGTTCTGGACTATCCGCCGCGAAGAGACCCAGTACTTC
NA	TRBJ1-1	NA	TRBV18	CASSWGRNTEAFF	TGTGCCAGCTCCTGGGGGAGAAACACTGAAGCTTTCTTT
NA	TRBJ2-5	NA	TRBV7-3	CASSLGKLTKETQYF	TGTGCCAGCAGCTTGGGCAAGTTGACTAAAGAGACCCAGTACTTC
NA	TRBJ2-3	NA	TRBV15	CATSRDDDTQYF	TGTGCCACCAGCAGAGATGACGATACGCAGTATTTT
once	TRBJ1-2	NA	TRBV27	CASTRFPNYGYTF	TGTGCCAGCACCCGATTCCCGAACTATGGCTACACCTTC
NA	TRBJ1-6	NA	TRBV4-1	CASSQDTGLNSPLHF	TGCGCCAGCAGCCAAGATACGGGGCTTAATTCACCCCTCCACTTT
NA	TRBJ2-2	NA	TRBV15	CATSSQPTMNTGELFF	TGTGCCACCAGCAGCCAGCCGACCATGAACACCGGGGAGCTGTTTTTT
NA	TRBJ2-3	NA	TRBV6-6	CASTTDADTQYF	TGTGCCAGCACCACGGACGCAGATACGCAGTATTTT
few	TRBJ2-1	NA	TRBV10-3	CATAGTTKRNNEQFF	TGTGCCACAGCCGGGACAACGAAAAGAAACAATGAGCAGTTCTTC
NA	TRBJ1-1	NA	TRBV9	CASSVAPTMNTEAFF	TGTGCCAGCAGCGTAGCTCCCACGATGAACACTGAAGCTTTCTTT
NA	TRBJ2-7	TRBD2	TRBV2	CASSGKRGEGYEQYF	TGTGCCAGCAGTGGGAAGCGGGGGGAAGGCTACGAGCAGTACTTC
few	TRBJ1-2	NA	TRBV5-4	CASSVLGGVDGYTF	TGTGCCAGCAGCGTACTAGGGGGTGTCGATGGCTACACCTTC
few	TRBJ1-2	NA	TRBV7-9	CASSLVVGMSHYGYTF	TGTGCCAGCAGCTTAGTAGTCGGGATGTCCCACTATGGCTACACCTTC
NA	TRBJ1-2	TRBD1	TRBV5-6	CASRWDSAYGYTF	TGTGCCAGCAGGTGGGACAGCGCCTATGGCTACACCTTC
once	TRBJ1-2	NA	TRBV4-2	CASSQSGTPGASYGYTF	TGTGCCAGCAGCCAATCCGGAACGCCGGGGGCGAGCTATGGCTACACCTTC
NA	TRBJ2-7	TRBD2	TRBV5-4	CASSLGTRMNEQYF	TGTGCCAGCAGCTTAGGGACTAGGATGAACGAGCAGTACTTC
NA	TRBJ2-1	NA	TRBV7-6	CASSPRYNEQFF	TGTGCCAGCAGCCCCCGCTACAATGAGCAGTTCTTC
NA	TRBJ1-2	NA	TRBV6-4	CASRRNTAPSYGYTF	TGTGCCAGCAGGCGAAATACAGCCCCGTCCTATGGCTACACCTTC
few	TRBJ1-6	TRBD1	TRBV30	CAWSQRQGGISPLHF	TGTGCCTGGAGCCAACGACAGGGGGGGATTTCACCCCTCCACTTT